The 30 T cell receptor beta chains below come from one sample, sequenced in a study of CD8 T cells in ankylosing spondylitis. Regarding the study as a whole: It appeared that ankylosing spondylitis blood was characterized by a TCR beta motif of fewer than 10 highly homologous variants.

TCRdb passed the 5' RACE reads through MiXCR, listing each CDR3 protein once. The sample shows about 400,000 distinct CDR3 sequences, around 24% of them seen only once. Their antigens are not known. Sequencing was carried out using blood, either unsorted or a sorted T cell fraction (not recorded which). Every receptor here comes from a male donor with ankylosing spondylitis.

This clonotype was observed a few times. This sequence joins TRBV10-3 and TRBJ2-5, with 11 nucleotides matching TRBD2. Germline V gene sequence: CDR1 ENHRY, CDR2 SYGVKD. This CDR3 has 17 amino acids. Trimming cost V 4 bases and J 5 bases; bases outside gene matches: 12. CDR3 in amino acids: CAISAAPTSGRRETQYF. The CDR3 DNA reads TGTGCCATCAGTGCGGCCCCTACTAGCGGGAGAAGGGAGACCCAGTACTTC.

This clonotype was picked up a small number of times. The chain couples TRBV28 to TRBJ2-7; 11 positions match TRBD1. Germline V gives CDR1 MDHEN, CDR2 SYDVKM. The CDR3 spans 16 residues. Germline trimming cut 4 bases from V and 6 bases from J; bases unmatched to any gene: 11. CDR3 sequence reads: CASSSLADRGLREQYF. CDR3 DNA: TGTGCCAGCAGTTCCTTGGCGGACAGGGGGCTTCGCGAGCAGTACTTC.

The V gene is TRBV19, the J gene TRBJ1-4; a weak D match, TRBD1 (6 bases). The CDR3 spans 14 residues. V was trimmed by 6 bases and J by 4 bases, leaving 12 bases between them. CDR1 LNHDA and CDR2 SQIVND come from the germline V gene (reference sequence). CDR3 coding DNA: TGTGCCAGTAGCCGCGGGACAAGTAATGAAAAACTGTTTTTT. Translating it yields CASSRGTSNEKLFF. Full variable domain (rest looked up from reference TRBV19 and TRBJ1-4): DGGITQSPKYLFRKEGQNVTLSCEQNLNHDAMYWYRQDPGQGLRLIYYSQIVNDFQKGDIAEGYSVSREKKESFPLTVTSAQKNPTAFYLCASSRGTSNEKLFFGSGTQLSVL.

The V gene is TRBV5-1, the J gene TRBJ2-5; 9 bases map to TRBD1. Trimming cost V 4 bases and J 4 bases; bases outside gene matches: 11. Germline-derived CDR1 and CDR2 are SGHRS and YFSETQ. The length of the CDR3 is 16 residues. The CDR3, as DNA: TGCGCCAGCAGCCCTAATACCGGGACAGGGACAGAGACCCAGTACTTC. It yields the protein CASSPNTGTGTETQYF.

The chain employs TRBV29-1 and TRBJ2-7; TRBD2 is a possible D gene (5 bases). Germline CDR1 SQVTM, CDR2 ANQGSEA. The length of the CDR3 is 14 residues. Trimming shortened V by 6 bases and J by 3 bases, and 18 bases separated the two germline ends. In nucleotides, the CDR3 is TGCAGCGTCGTACCCCCGGGGAAGGTCTACGAGCAGTACTTC. Protein product: CSVVPPGKVYEQYF.

This clonotype was found once. This chain uses TRBV19 with TRBJ2-1; 11 positions match TRBD2. CDR3 length equals 15 residues. Trimming at V came to 6 bases and at J to 5 bases, leaving 6 bases not matched to a gene. CDR1 is LNHDA and CDR2 is SQIVND in the germline V gene (reference sequence). CDR3: CASSLTSGNNNEQFF. CDR3 nucleotides: TGTGCCAGTAGCTTGACTAGCGGGAATAACAATGAGCAGTTCTTC.

This clonotype has a handful of counts. This CDR3 reads CASNSNPRSNSYNEQFF. For the CDR3, the DNA is TGTGCCAGCAACTCAAACCCTAGGAGTAACTCCTACAATGAGCAGTTCTTC. The chain carries TRBV6-2 or TRBV6-3 and TRBJ2-1; no firm D call. The germline V gene encodes CDR1 MNHEY and CDR2 SVGEGT. V dropped 7 bases and J dropped 0 bases, with 19 bases sitting between them. The CDR3 sequence is 17 residues long.

This clonotype was detected a few times. This chain joins TRBV5-1 and TRBJ2-6; a weak D match, TRBD1 (6 bases). Trimming took 0 bases from V and 0 from J, leaving 13 bases between them. This CDR3 has 18 residues. The germline V gene encodes CDR1 SGHRS and CDR2 YFSETQ. CDR3 loop: CASSLAGTTRSGANVLTF. Here the CDR3 DNA reads TGCGCCAGCAGCTTGGCCGGGACAACACGCTCTGGGGCCAACGTCCTGACTTTC.

The chain recombines TRBV25-1 with TRBJ1-2, with 7 bases that match TRBD1. Germline V gives CDR1 MGHDK, CDR2 SYGVNS. This CDR3 spans 13 amino acids. With 2 bases clipped from V and 6 bases from J, the junction kept 3 bases outside the gene matches. CDR3 sequence reads: CASSEDRVDGYTF. The CDR3 bases are TGTGCCAGCAGTGAAGACAGGGTTGATGGCTACACCTTC.

In its sample, this clonotype was seen many times. J is TRBJ2-5 and V is TRBV29-1; 8 bases fit TRBD2. J gave up 5 bases and V 0 bases, and 8 bases lay outside the gene matches. In germline, CDR1 is SQVTM, CDR2 ANQGSEA. The CDR3 is 15 residues long. The CDR3 region is CSVEESSGSPETQYF. In DNA, the CDR3 is TGCAGCGTTGAAGAATCTAGCGGGTCACCGGAGACCCAGTACTTC. Supplemented by reference TRBV29-1 and TRBJ2-5, the full variable domain reads SAVISQKPSRDICQRGTSLTIQCQVDSQVTMMFWYRQQPGQSLTLIATANQGSEATYESGFVIDKFPISRPNLTFSTLTVSNMSPEDSSIYLCSVEESSGSPETQYFGPGTRLLVL.

The V call is TRBV28, the J call TRBJ2-7; 8 positions match TRBD1. V shed 7 bases, J shed 7 bases, and the junction held 9 bases outside the gene matches. In germline, CDR1 is MDHEN, CDR2 SYDVKM. The CDR3 runs 13 residues. DNA for the CDR3: TGTGCCAGCACCGAGACAGGGGTGTATGAGCAGTACTTC. Residues: CASTETGVYEQYF.

This clonotype came up many times. The rearrangement links TRBV20-1 to TRBJ2-2; tentatively, D is TRBD2 (5 bases). With 6 bases removed from V and 3 bases from J, the gap between germline ends came to 17 bases. The length of the CDR3 is 15 residues. The germline CDR1 and CDR2 sequences are DFQATT and SNEGSKA (reference sequence). The CDR3, as DNA: TGCAGTGCGGCCCGCCGGGGTTTGGACACCGGGGAGCTGTTTTTT. Translated, it gives CSAARRGLDTGELFF.

This clonotype has only a few counts. The chain carries TRBV29-1 and TRBJ2-7, with 9 nucleotides matching TRBD1. Germline V CDR1 and CDR2: SQVTM, ANQGSEA. The length of the CDR3 is 12 residues. The CDR3: CRAGDRAGEQYF. The CDR3 nucleotides are TGCAGAGCAGGGGACAGGGCGGGTGAGCAGTACTTC.

V and J are TRBV29-1 and TRBJ2-5; D might be TRBD2 (6 bases). Trimming took 7 bases from V and 5 from J, leaving 20 bases between them. Germline assignment: CDR1 SQVTM and CDR2 ANQGSEA. There are 14 residues in the CDR3. The CDR3 DNA sequence: TGCAGCGCCCTCCGGGGGACCCCTGGGGAGACCCAGTACTTC. It encodes CSALRGTPGETQYF.

This clonotype was counted a few times. The chain combines TRBV7-2 with TRBJ1-3; 11 bases are shared with TRBD1. Germline V gives CDR1 SGHTA, CDR2 FQGNSA. The J segment lost 0 bases and the V segment lost 2 bases, leaving 3 bases of the junction unmatched. This CDR3 comprises 17 residues. CDR3 protein: CASSLPDRGPSGNTIYF. CDR3 sequence (DNA): TGTGCCAGCAGCTTACCGGACAGGGGGCCCTCTGGAAACACCATATATTTT. The whole variable domain, remainder taken from reference TRBV7-2 and TRBJ1-3, is GAGVSQSPSNKVTEKGKDVELRCDPISGHTALYWYRQSLGQGLEFLIYFQGNSAPDKSGLPSDRFSAERTGGSVSTLTIQRTQQEDSAVYLCASSLPDRGPSGNTIYFGEGSWLTVV.

This clonotype was picked up a small number of times. The genes are TRBV7-9 and TRBJ1-5; tentatively, D is TRBD1 (6 bases). CDR1 is SEHNR, CDR2 FQNEAQ, per germline (reference sequence). V was pared by 5 bases and J by 4 bases, with 6 bases between. CDR3 length: 12 amino acids. CDR3 in DNA: TGTGCCAGCAGCACAGGGAATCAGCCCCAGCATTTT. It specifies CASSTGNQPQHF.

The rearrangement uses TRBV20-1 and TRBJ2-3, with 10 bases aligning to TRBD2. The trim removed 7 bases at V and 6 bases at J, leaving 16 bases unmatched. CDR1 and CDR2 (germline): DFQATT, SNEGSKA (reference sequence). The CDR3 is 16 residues long. The CDR3 protein is CSGTPTSGNVGDTQYF. DNA for the CDR3: TGCAGTGGGACGCCAACTAGCGGGAACGTGGGGGATACGCAGTATTTT.

In its sample, this clonotype was seen a few times. This rearrangement joins TRBV28 to TRBJ2-7; D is unclear. The ends were cut back, 4 bases at V and 2 bases at J, with 12 bases in the middle. The CDR3 loop spans 14 amino acids. Germline assignment: CDR1 MDHEN and CDR2 SYDVKM. CDR3 residues: CASSSPGPPYEQYF. CDR3 sequence (DNA): TGTGCCAGCAGTTCTCCCGGACCGCCCTACGAGCAGTACTTC.

This sequence joins TRBV12-3 or TRBV12-4 and TRBJ1-5; 9 bases are shared with TRBD1. V was clipped by 5 bases and J by 3 bases; unmatched bases: 8. CDR3 length: 16 residues. In DNA, the CDR3 is TGTGCCAGCAGTCCTGATACAGGGGGCCTCAATCAGCCCCAGCATTTT. Its protein is CASSPDTGGLNQPQHF.

This clonotype has a handful of counts. This chain links TRBV28 with TRBJ2-5; TRBD2 agrees at 12 bases. The CDR3 length is 14 residues. The V gene end was trimmed by 5 bases and the J gene end by 5 bases; junction bases not matched to a gene: 3. The V gene's germline CDR1 is MDHEN and CDR2 SYDVKM. CDR3 sequence (DNA): TGTGCCAGCAGTCTAGCGGGAGGGGTCGAGACCCAGTACTTC. As protein: CASSLAGGVETQYF.

This clonotype appeared a few times. The chain has TRBV20-1 and TRBJ2-7, with D unclear. Germline loops: CDR1 DFQATT, CDR2 SNEGSKA (reference sequence). This CDR3 spans 12 amino acids. The ends were cut back, 0 bases at V and 1 base at J, with 4 bases in the middle. The CDR3 here is CSARDVSYEQYF. In nucleotides, the CDR3 is TGCAGTGCTAGAGACGTATCCTACGAGCAGTACTTC.

CDR3 bases: TGTGCCAGCAGTTTACACGGGACGGCGGACACTGAAGCTTTCTTT. Its protein is CASSLHGTADTEAFF. The V and J genes are TRBV27 and TRBJ1-1, with D possibly TRBD1 on 5 matching bases. The CDR3 contains 15 residues. V was trimmed by 2 bases and J by 3 bases, leaving 13 bases between them. From germline, CDR1 is MNHEY and CDR2 SMNVEV (reference sequence).

The gene calls are TRBV25-1 and TRBJ2-3, with D perhaps TRBD1 or TRBD2 (6 bases each). V was clipped by 0 bases and J by 1 base, with 11 bases between them. In germline, CDR1 is MGHDK, CDR2 SYGVNS. This CDR3 has 16 amino acids. The CDR3 here is CASSEYGGLGTDTQYF. The CDR3 coding sequence is TGTGCCAGCAGTGAATATGGGGGGCTTGGCACAGATACGCAGTATTTT.

This clonotype was seen only a few times. This rearrangement joins TRBV7-2 to TRBJ1-3; D is unresolved. Germline CDR1 is SGHTA and CDR2 is FQGNSA. The CDR3 has 16 amino acids. V was shortened by 2 bases and J by 2 bases, with 13 bases between the two germline ends. CDR3 amino acids: CASSLLVRAAGNTIYF. Written as DNA, the CDR3 is TGTGCCAGCAGCTTACTAGTCAGAGCGGCTGGAAACACCATATATTTT.

This clonotype was seen many times. The chain is built from TRBV29-1 and TRBJ2-2, with D possibly matching TRBD1 (5 bases). Deletions cut 5 bases from V and 0 bases from J, with 10 bases between. Germline V gene lookup returns CDR1 SQVTM and CDR2 ANQGSEA. The CDR3 has 14 residues. CDR3 nucleotides: TGCAGCGTTATGGGGCCCACGAACACCGGGGAGCTGTTTTTT. Translated: CSVMGPTNTGELFF.

V gene TRBV30 combines with J gene TRBJ1-6; D remains unclear. The CDR3 is made up of 14 amino acids. V lost 5 bases to trimming and J lost 0 bases, with 8 bases between them. Germline V gives CDR1 GTSNPN, CDR2 SVGIG (reference sequence). The CDR3 nucleotides read TGTGCCTGGGACAAAAGCTCCTATAATTCACCCCTCCACTTT. Residues: CAWDKSSYNSPLHF.

The sample holds a few counts of this clonotype. The chain combines TRBV6-2 or TRBV6-3 with TRBJ2-2; D is undetermined. Germline assignment: CDR1 MNHEY and CDR2 SVGEGT. V was pared by 7 bases and J by 2 bases, with 17 bases between. This CDR3 contains 16 residues. The CDR3 here is CASNARSSPNTGELFF. CDR3 DNA sequence: TGTGCCAGCAACGCCCGGAGCTCACCTAACACCGGGGAGCTGTTTTTT.

The chain combines TRBV12-3 or TRBV12-4 with TRBJ1-4, with a tentative D call TRBD1 (6 bases). V was cut by 11 bases and J by 3 bases, with 28 bases left in between. The CDR3 runs 18 residues. The DNA of the CDR3 is TGTGCCTTCTGTTCCACCGTAGGATGGGGGGCGCCTAATGAAAAACTGTTTTTT. It yields the protein CAFCSTVGWGAPNEKLFF.

Concerning this clonotype: At one boundary the junction diverges from the germline segment, which might be a read error. This chain links TRBV28 with TRBJ2-5; no reliable D call. CDR3 size: 12 residues. CDR1 and CDR2 (germline): MDHEN, SYDVKM. CDR3 sequence (DNA): TGTGCCAGCAGTGGCACAATATCCCCCCAGCTCTTC. It specifies CASSGTISPQLF. Filled out from reference TRBV28 and TRBJ2-5, the complete variable domain reads DVKVTQSSRYLVKRTGEKVFLECVQDMDHENMFWYRQDPGLGLRLIYFSYDVKMKEKGDIPEGYSVSREKKERFSLILESASTNQTSMYLCASSGTISPQLFGPGTRLLVL.

The CDR3 coding sequence is TGTGCCACCGGGACAGAAGTTTACGAGCAGTACTTC. Translating it yields CATGTEVYEQYF. The chain combines TRBV6-2 or TRBV6-3 with TRBJ2-7, with TRBD1 matching over 7 bases. The germline V gene encodes CDR1 MNHEY and CDR2 SVGEGT. This CDR3 is built from 12 residues. The V segment lost 10 bases and the J segment 4 bases; nucleotides outside the gene matches: 7.